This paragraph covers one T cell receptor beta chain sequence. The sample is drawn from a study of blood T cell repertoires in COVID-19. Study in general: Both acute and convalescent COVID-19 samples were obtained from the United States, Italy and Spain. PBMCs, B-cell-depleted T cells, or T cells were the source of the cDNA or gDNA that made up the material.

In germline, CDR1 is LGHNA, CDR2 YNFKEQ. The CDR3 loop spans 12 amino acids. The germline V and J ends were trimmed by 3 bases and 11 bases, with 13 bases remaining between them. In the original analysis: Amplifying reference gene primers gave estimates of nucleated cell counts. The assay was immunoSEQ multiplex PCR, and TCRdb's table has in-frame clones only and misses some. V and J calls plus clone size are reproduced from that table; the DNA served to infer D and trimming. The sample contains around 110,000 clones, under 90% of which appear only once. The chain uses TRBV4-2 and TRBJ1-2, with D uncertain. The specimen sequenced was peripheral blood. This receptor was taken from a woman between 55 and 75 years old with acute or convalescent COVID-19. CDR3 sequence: CASSHIRTGYTF. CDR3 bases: TGTGCCAGCAGCCATATTAGGACGGGATACACCTTC.